This T cell receptor beta chain came from a study of cytomegalovirus exposure and HLA in healthy donors. Whole-study results and caveats: According to reports, the classifier identified cytomegalovirus status with high specificity and sensitivity.

This CDR3 has 14 residues. Looked up from germline, CDR1 is SGHRS and CDR2 is YFSETQ. V was clipped by 0 bases and J by 4 bases, with 11 bases between them. In the case of this clone: Antigen specificity is unknown.

Some clones are missing from TCRdb's copy, which holds only in-frame ones; the method was immunoSEQ multiplex PCR. The repertoire holds about 150,000 clones, with more than 85% as singletons. This TCR came from a man aged 18 to 29 in good health and CMV-seronegative. The material sequenced was PBMCs. The chain has TRBV5-1 and TRBJ2-7; D possibly corresponds to TRBD1 (5 bases). CDR3 nucleotide sequence: TGCGCCAGCAGCTTGGCGTCTGGGGCTTACGAGCAGTACGTC. It yields the protein CASSLASGAYEQYV.